This T cell receptor (beta chain) emerged from a study of blood T cells in healthy people across ages. This CDR3 has 15 residues. V lost 5 bases and J lost 5, with 18 bases in between. From germline, CDR1 is MNHEY and CDR2 SVGEGT. Study results and limitations: Diversity of TCR beta correlated strongly with naive T cell percentage.

The use of a sample-barcoded 5' primer and a J-beta primer mix characterized a second PCR of about 7 to 12 cycles. A tag from a template-switch adaptor with 12 random nucleotides marked each cDNA molecule. TCRdb processed the 5' RACE reads anew with MiXCR; each CDR3 protein has one entry. In the table there are about 640,000 distinct CDR3 sequences, approximately 30% of which are singletons. As concerns this clonotype: Its antigen is as yet unknown.

The sequence was obtained from a woman of 80 years or more in good health. The sample was blood. This chain joins TRBV6-2 or TRBV6-3 and TRBJ1-1; no firm D call. DNA for the CDR3: TGTGCCAGCAGTCCCGGCGGGTACGGTCGGACTGAAGCTTTCTTT. It is translated as CASSPGGYGRTEAFF.